The 4 T cell receptor beta chains below come from one sample, sequenced in a study of CD8 T cells in ankylosing spondylitis. Study-level results: Ankylosing spondylitis blood appeared to carry a characteristic TCR beta motif of roughly 8 highly homologous variants.

Antigens for these TCRs are unknown. TCRdb reprocessed the 5' RACE reads via MiXCR and lists one record per CDR3 protein. The sample has some 840,000 distinct CDR3 sequences; approximately 10% are singletons. Sequencing used blood, either unsorted or a sorted T cell fraction (not recorded which). The source of these receptors is a male donor with ankylosing spondylitis.

This clonotype was found many times. This chain connects TRBV5-1 to TRBJ2-7; 9 positions agree with TRBD1. CDR1 is SGHRS, CDR2 YFSETQ, per germline. The length of the CDR3 is 15 residues. V dropped 2 bases and J dropped 2; count of bases not matched to a gene: 5. Written as DNA, the CDR3 is TGCGCCAGCAGCTTACAGGGGGCGGGGACCTACGAGCAGTACTTC. It yields the protein CASSLQGAGTYEQYF.

Here the CDR3 DNA reads TGTGCCAGCAGCCCATGGGGGACCACAGATACGCAGTATTTT. Its translation is CASSPWGTTDTQYF. The rearrangement joins TRBV3-1 to TRBJ2-3; D may match TRBD1 or TRBD2 (5 bases each). This CDR3 contains 14 residues. The germline V gene encodes CDR1 LGHDT and CDR2 YNNKEL (reference sequence). V lost 4 bases and J 2 bases, leaving 10 bases between the germline ends.

This clonotype was seen at least ten times. The chain combines TRBV5-1 with TRBJ2-1, with D maybe TRBD2 (7 bases). The V and J ends lost 4 bases and 9 bases respectively, with 17 bases between them. This CDR3 has 14 residues. Germline CDR1 is SGHRS and CDR2 is YFSETQ. CDR3 DNA sequence: TGCGCCAGCAGCCGGGGGGCCGGGGAGGGTGAGCAGTTCTTC. Protein sequence: CASSRGAGEGEQFF.

The chain is built from TRBV5-1 and TRBJ2-3, with 8 bases aligning to TRBD2. Germline V gives CDR1 SGHRS, CDR2 YFSETQ. The CDR3 contains 15 residues. The junction had 7 bases not matched to a gene; V was cut back by 1 base and J by 6 bases. The CDR3 is CASSLSSGVSDTQYF. The CDR3, as DNA: TGCGCCAGCAGCTTGAGTAGCGGGGTCTCGGATACGCAGTATTTT.